The clone carrying this TCR beta chain is deemed medium-sized (0.01 to 0.1%). Its target is unknown. The record originates from a study of T cell repertoires in cytomegalovirus infection. Study context: Through public TCR beta signatures, both CMV infection and matching HLA type were indicated.

Study-wide points: Totalled public TCR beta family frequency picked out people who carried CMV plus the relevant HLA.

CDR1 and CDR2 (germline): MNHEY, SMNVEV (reference sequence). The CDR3 is made up of 14 amino acids. V lost 0 bases, J lost 0 bases, and 6 bases lay in between. TCRdb processed the reads anew with MiXCR; each CDR3 protein has one entry. The sample has about 52,000 distinct CDR3 sequences; about 20% are singletons. The chain links TRBV27 to TRBJ2-7; D remains unclear. Sample: CD8+ T cells from cultured PBMCs, taken from culture after CMV antigen stimulation. This sequence was found in a human donor in good health (CMV status not recorded). Some clones in this sample may be carry-over from other donors' samples. CDR3 nucleotide sequence: TGTGCCAGCAGTTTATCAGAGATCTCCTACGAGCAGTACTTC. Translating gives CASSLSEISYEQYF.